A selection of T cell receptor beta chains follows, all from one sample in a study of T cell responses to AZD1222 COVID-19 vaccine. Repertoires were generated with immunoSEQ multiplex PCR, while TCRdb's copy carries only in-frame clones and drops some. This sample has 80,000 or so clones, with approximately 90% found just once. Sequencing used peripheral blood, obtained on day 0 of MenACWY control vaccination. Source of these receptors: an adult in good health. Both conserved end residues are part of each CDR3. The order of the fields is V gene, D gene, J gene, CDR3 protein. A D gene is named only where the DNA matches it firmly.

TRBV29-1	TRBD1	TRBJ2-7	CSAHAATGTYEQYF
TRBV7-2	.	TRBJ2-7	CASSPRAGGGQGYYEQYF
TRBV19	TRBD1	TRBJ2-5	CASSIATGGLQETQYF
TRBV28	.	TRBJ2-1	CAVSRSTSYNEQFF
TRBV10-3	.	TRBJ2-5	CAISRETQYF
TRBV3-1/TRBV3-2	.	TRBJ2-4	CASSYGGLAKNIQYF
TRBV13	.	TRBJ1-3	CASSLASSGNTIYF
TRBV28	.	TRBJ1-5	CASGGGSGNQPQHF
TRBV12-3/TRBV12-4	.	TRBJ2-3	CASSQGTDTQYF
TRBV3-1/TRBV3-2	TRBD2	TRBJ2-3	CASSYGLAGLTDTQYF
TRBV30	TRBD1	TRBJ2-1	CATETGQGDNNEQFF
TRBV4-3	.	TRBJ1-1	CASSHLRMDTSTEAFF
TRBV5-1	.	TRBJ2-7	CASSPGQTGEQYF
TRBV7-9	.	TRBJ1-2	CASTSDGAAGYTF
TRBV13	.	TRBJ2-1	CASSLGATMNYNEQFF
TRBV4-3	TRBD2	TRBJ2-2	CASSQGTGGRDDTGELFF
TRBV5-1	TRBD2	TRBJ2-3	CASSAKTSGGTDTQYF
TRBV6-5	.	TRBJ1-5	CASSPAQVIQPQHF
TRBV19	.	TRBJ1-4	CASRISQGTNEKLFF
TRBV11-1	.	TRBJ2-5	CASSLARTAKETQYF
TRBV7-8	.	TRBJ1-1	CASSLEMTGTEAFF
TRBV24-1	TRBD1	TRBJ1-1	CATSDFGRQQGSTEAFF
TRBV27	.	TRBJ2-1	CASSLGYGVLDNEQFF
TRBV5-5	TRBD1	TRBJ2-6	CASSLVFRDRVTAGANVLTF
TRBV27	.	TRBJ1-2	CASSLGLGGYYGYTF
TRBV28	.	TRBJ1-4	CASSLSQGWSEKLFF
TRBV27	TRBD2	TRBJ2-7	CASSLKGLSGGTYEQYF
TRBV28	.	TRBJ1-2	CASSTGAENYGYTF
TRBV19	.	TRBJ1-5	CASTSVFGEQPQHF